A selection of T cell receptor beta chains follows, all from one sample in a study of T cell responses to AZD1222 COVID-19 vaccine. The method was immunoSEQ multiplex PCR; TCRdb's version includes in-frame clones alone and lacks a portion of them. The profile shows 150,000 to 160,000 clones, 88% of them singletons. Sequenced material: peripheral blood, taken on day 0 of AZD1222 vaccination. Source of these receptors: an adult in good health. The CDR3 runs from the conserved cysteine through the conserved F or W. A D gene is named only where the DNA matches it firmly. Clone sizes are given selectively: once, few, many, or a class where the clone is expanded.

D: NA; J: TRBJ1-6; V: TRBV6-2/TRBV6-3; size: NA; CDR3: CASSYFGSSYNSPLHF; DNA: TGTGCCAGCAGTTACTTCGGGAGCTCCTATAATTCACCCCTCCACTTT
D: TRBD1; J: TRBJ1-4; V: TRBV9; size: NA; CDR3: CASSVGTELNEKLFF; DNA: TGTGCCAGCAGCGTTGGGACAGAACTTAATGAAAAACTGTTTTTT
D: NA; J: TRBJ2-7; V: TRBV2; size: NA; CDR3: CASSEIGGEQYF; DNA: TGTGCCAGCAGTGAAATAGGGGGCGAGCAGTACTTC
D: TRBD2; J: TRBJ2-3; V: TRBV7-2; size: NA; CDR3: CASSPDRGGQSDTQYF; DNA: TGTGCCAGCAGTCCCGACCGGGGGGGCCAATCCGATACGCAGTATTTT
D: NA; J: TRBJ1-3; V: TRBV25-1; size: NA; CDR3: CASTQAGNTIYF; DNA: TGTGCCAGCACCCAGGCGGGAAACACCATATATTTT
D: TRBD1; J: TRBJ2-7; V: TRBV28; size: NA; CDR3: CASFTSTGAYEQYF; DNA: TGTGCCAGCTTTACAAGCACAGGGGCCTACGAGCAGTACTTC
D: TRBD1; J: TRBJ1-1; V: TRBV5-4; size: NA; CDR3: CASSRQGWNTEAFF; DNA: TGTGCCAGCAGCCGACAGGGATGGAACACTGAAGCTTTCTTT
D: TRBD2; J: TRBJ2-7; V: TRBV7-6; size: NA; CDR3: CASSLGPSGGSYEQYF; DNA: TGTGCCAGCAGCTTAGGACCTAGCGGGGGGTCCTACGAGCAGTACTTC
D: TRBD1; J: TRBJ2-3; V: TRBV7-2; size: once; CDR3: CASRQGSTDTQYF; DNA: TGTGCCAGCAGACAGGGGAGCACAGATACGCAGTATTTT
D: NA; J: TRBJ1-1; V: TRBV29-1; size: NA; CDR3: CSVRSGVLNTEAFF; DNA: TGCAGCGTCCGATCTGGGGTTCTGAACACTGAAGCTTTCTTT
D: TRBD1; J: TRBJ1-2; V: TRBV11-2; size: NA; CDR3: CASSLGTGHGYTF; DNA: TGTGCCAGCAGCTTAGGGACAGGGCATGGCTACACCTTC
D: TRBD1; J: TRBJ1-1; V: TRBV2; size: NA; CDR3: CASSGGQVNTEAFF; DNA: TGTGCCAGCAGCGGGGGACAGGTGAACACTGAAGCTTTCTTT
D: NA; J: TRBJ1-5; V: TRBV10-3; size: NA; CDR3: CAISESGGSNQPQHF; DNA: TGTGCCATCAGTGAGTCGGGCGGGAGCAATCAGCCCCAGCATTTT
D: NA; J: TRBJ1-1; V: TRBV18; size: NA; CDR3: CASSPRNMNTEAFF; DNA: TGTGCCAGCTCACCACGGAACATGAACACTGAAGCTTTCTTT
D: TRBD2; J: TRBJ2-7; V: TRBV7-6; size: NA; CDR3: CASSLSGGSTYEQYF; DNA: TGTGCCAGCAGCTTAAGCGGGGGTTCTACCTACGAGCAGTACTTC
D: TRBD1; J: TRBJ1-3; V: TRBV28; size: once; CDR3: CASSPPGQQLDTIYF; DNA: TGTGCCAGCAGTCCTCCGGGACAGCAGCTGGACACCATATATTTT
D: NA; J: TRBJ2-7; V: TRBV6-6; size: NA; CDR3: CASRNSPGGLAYEQYF; DNA: TGTGCCAGCAGAAACTCGCCCGGGGGCTTGGCCTACGAGCAGTACTTC
D: NA; J: TRBJ1-4; V: TRBV2; size: NA; CDR3: CASSERVREKLFF; DNA: TGTGCCAGCAGTGAAAGGGTTCGGGAAAAACTGTTTTTT
D: TRBD1; J: TRBJ1-5; V: TRBV4-3; size: NA; CDR3: CASSQQTGNNQPQHF; DNA: TGCGCCAGCAGCCAACAGACAGGGAACAATCAGCCCCAGCATTTT
D: TRBD1; J: TRBJ1-1; V: TRBV6-5; size: few; CDR3: CASSRGGTEAFF; DNA: TGTGCCAGCAGCAGGGGGGGCACTGAAGCTTTCTTT
D: NA; J: TRBJ2-7; V: TRBV7-5; size: NA; CDR3: CARSSNGTGGTYEQYF; DNA: TGTGCCAGAAGCTCCAATGGGACAGGGGGTACCTACGAGCAGTACTTC
D: NA; J: TRBJ1-5; V: TRBV20-1; size: once; CDR3: CSASPGLNQPQHF; DNA: TGCAGTGCTAGTCCCGGGCTTAATCAGCCCCAGCATTTT
D: NA; J: TRBJ2-7; V: TRBV6-5; size: NA; CDR3: CASTVGYEQYF; DNA: TGTGCCAGCACGGTTGGCTACGAGCAGTACTTC
D: NA; J: TRBJ2-7; V: TRBV6-5; size: NA; CDR3: CASSMGTGEQYF; DNA: TGTGCCAGCAGTATGGGGACGGGCGAGCAGTACTTC
D: NA; J: TRBJ2-1; V: TRBV21-1; size: NA; CDR3: CASSTQTPADNEQFF; DNA: TGTGCCAGCAGCACCCAGACACCCGCCGACAATGAGCAGTTCTTC
D: NA; J: TRBJ2-1; V: TRBV11-3; size: NA; CDR3: CASSLSTGGRNEQFF; DNA: TGTGCCAGCAGCTTATCAACTGGAGGGCGGAATGAGCAGTTCTTC
D: NA; J: TRBJ2-7; V: TRBV11-2; size: NA; CDR3: CASSLDRYEQYF; DNA: TGTGCCAGCAGCTTAGACAGGTACGAGCAGTACTTC
D: NA; J: TRBJ1-2; V: TRBV19; size: few; CDR3: CAGGGSLMGYTF; DNA: TGTGCCGGGGGAGGCAGTCTTATGGGCTACACCTTC
D: NA; J: TRBJ1-3; V: TRBV2; size: NA; CDR3: CASRRLTRDTNSGNTIYF; DNA: TGTGCCAGCAGGAGACTTACAAGGGACACTAACTCTGGAAACACCATATATTTT
D: NA; J: TRBJ1-5; V: TRBV18; size: NA; CDR3: CASSPGRDNQPQHF; DNA: TGTGCCAGCTCACCAGGCAGGGACAATCAGCCCCAGCATTTT
D: NA; J: TRBJ1-1; V: TRBV9; size: NA; CDR3: CASSVFMNTEAFF; DNA: TGTGCCAGCAGCGTATTTATGAACACTGAAGCTTTCTTT
D: NA; J: TRBJ1-3; V: TRBV2; size: NA; CDR3: CASKGGSSGNTIYF; DNA: TGTGCCAGCAAAGGAGGGTCCTCTGGAAACACCATATATTTT
D: TRBD1; J: TRBJ1-1; V: TRBV6-1; size: NA; CDR3: CASSEDRADTEAFF; DNA: TGTGCCAGCAGTGAGGACAGGGCCGACACTGAAGCTTTCTTT
D: TRBD1; J: TRBJ1-5; V: TRBV7-2; size: NA; CDR3: CASSQGALQPQHF; DNA: TGTGCCAGCAGCCAGGGGGCGCTTCAGCCCCAGCATTTT
D: NA; J: TRBJ1-5; V: TRBV7-8; size: NA; CDR3: CASSLAGSDNQPQHF; DNA: TGTGCCAGCAGCTTAGCGGGCTCCGACAATCAGCCCCAGCATTTT
D: NA; J: TRBJ1-5; V: TRBV7-8; size: NA; CDR3: CASSRGTSAGNQPQHF; DNA: TGTGCCAGCAGCCGTGGGACTTCAGCTGGCAATCAGCCCCAGCATTTT
D: TRBD2; J: TRBJ2-5; V: TRBV5-4; size: NA; CDR3: CASSLVGASGETQYF; DNA: TGTGCCAGCAGCTTGGTCGGAGCTAGCGGGGAGACCCAGTACTTC